The clone carrying this T cell receptor beta chain showed up just once. The antigen is undetermined. The CDR3 is made up of 14 amino acids. The V end was cut by 3 bases, the J end by 0 bases, with 9 bases between. Germline V CDR1 and CDR2: SGDLS, YYNGEE. The sample originates from a study of PD-1 blockade in classical Hodgkin lymphoma. Whole-study findings and limits: There was a significant rise in CD4+ TCR diversity by C4D1, with no such rise for CD8+.

Assay used: immunoSEQ multiplex PCR; TCRdb lists only in-frame clones, some missing. The table records thousands of clones, more than 60% of them present only once. Exposure to brentuximab vedotin varied, and each patient had relapsed following autologous stem cell transplantation. This sequence originates from a human donor with classical Hodgkin lymphoma. The sample in question was peripheral blood mononuclear cells (PBMCs), obtained at baseline. J is TRBJ2-5 and V is TRBV9; tentative D call: TRBD1 (5 bases). This CDR3 is CASSGQQDQETQYF. The CDR3 DNA sequence: TGTGCCAGCAGCGGACAGCAAGACCAAGAGACCCAGTACTTC. Full variable domain (remainder filled in from reference TRBV9 and TRBJ2-5): DSGVTQTPKHLITATGQRVTLRCSPRSGDLSVYWYQQSLDQGLQFLIQYYNGEERAKGNILERFSAQQFPDLHSELNLSSLELGDSALYFCASSGQQDQETQYFGPGTRLLVL.